The entry below describes one T cell receptor beta chain. The entry originates in a study of blood T cell repertoires in COVID-19. V lost 6 bases to trimming and J lost 6 bases, with 12 bases between them. The CDR3 is 13 residues long. The germline V gene has CDR1 MNHEY and CDR2 SVGAGI. Study processing details: It was from reference gene primer amplification that nucleated cell counts were estimated. Sequencing was performed with immunoSEQ multiplex PCR; in TCRdb, only in-frame clones are kept and a portion is missing. Clone size and V and J calls were adopted from that table, with D and trimming inferred from the DNA. The sample holds about 120,000 clones; roughly 87% are singletons and the top ten take approximately 11%.

The source is a man older than 75 with acute or convalescent COVID-19. The specimen sequenced was peripheral blood. The V and J genes are TRBV6-5 and TRBJ2-1; D might be TRBD2 (5 bases). CDR3 DNA: TGTGCCAGCAGCCTACTAGGCGGCAATGAGCAGTTCTTC. Protein product: CASSLLGGNEQFF.